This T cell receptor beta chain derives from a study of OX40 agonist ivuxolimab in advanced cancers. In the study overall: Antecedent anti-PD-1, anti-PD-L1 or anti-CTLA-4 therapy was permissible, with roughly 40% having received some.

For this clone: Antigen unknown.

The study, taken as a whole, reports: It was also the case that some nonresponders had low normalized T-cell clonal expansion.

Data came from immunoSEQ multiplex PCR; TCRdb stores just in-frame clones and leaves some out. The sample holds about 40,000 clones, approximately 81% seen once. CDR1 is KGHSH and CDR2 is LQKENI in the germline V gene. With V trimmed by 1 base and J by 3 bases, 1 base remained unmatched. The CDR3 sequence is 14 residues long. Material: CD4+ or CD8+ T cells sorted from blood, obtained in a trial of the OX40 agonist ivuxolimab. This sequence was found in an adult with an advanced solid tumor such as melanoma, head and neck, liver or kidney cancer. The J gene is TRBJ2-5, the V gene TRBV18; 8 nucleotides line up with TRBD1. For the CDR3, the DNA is TGTGCCAGCTCACCACTGGACAGGGAAGAGACCCAGTACTTC. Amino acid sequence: CASSPLDREETQYF.